This T cell receptor (beta chain) was recovered during a study of vaccination effects on CD4 cells after COVID-19. A word on this clone: Its antigen is as yet unknown.

With the ViraFEST assay, the study expanded antigen-specific CD4+ T cells using viral peptide pools, then sequenced them. Researchers isolated CD4+ T cells once 9 to 11 days of culture had elapsed. Vaccinees lacked prior SARS-CoV-2 infection and tested negative for nucleocapsid antibodies. It was on days 3 and 7 that half the medium was replaced with IL-2 medium. General study points: Recruitment yielded few convalescent patients, and the study had no early post-infection timepoints.

Clones were sequenced by immunoSEQ multiplex PCR, and TCRdb holds only the in-frame ones, with some missing. The profile shows under 65,000 clones, 80% of them singletons. CDR1 and CDR2 (germline): MNHEY, SMNVEV (reference sequence). V shed 0 bases and J shed 1 base, with 15 bases lying between them. This CDR3 contains 17 residues. The rearrangement uses TRBV27 and TRBJ2-5; maybe TRBD2 (5 bases). This sample comprised CD4+ T cells from PBMCs cultured with HCoV-229E spike peptides, obtained before COVID-19 vaccination. This TCR came from a human donor who received a COVID-19 vaccine. The CDR3, as DNA: TGTGCCAGCAGTTTATCGTATCCGGGGAGAAGCCAAGAGACCCAGTACTTC. As protein: CASSLSYPGRSQETQYF.